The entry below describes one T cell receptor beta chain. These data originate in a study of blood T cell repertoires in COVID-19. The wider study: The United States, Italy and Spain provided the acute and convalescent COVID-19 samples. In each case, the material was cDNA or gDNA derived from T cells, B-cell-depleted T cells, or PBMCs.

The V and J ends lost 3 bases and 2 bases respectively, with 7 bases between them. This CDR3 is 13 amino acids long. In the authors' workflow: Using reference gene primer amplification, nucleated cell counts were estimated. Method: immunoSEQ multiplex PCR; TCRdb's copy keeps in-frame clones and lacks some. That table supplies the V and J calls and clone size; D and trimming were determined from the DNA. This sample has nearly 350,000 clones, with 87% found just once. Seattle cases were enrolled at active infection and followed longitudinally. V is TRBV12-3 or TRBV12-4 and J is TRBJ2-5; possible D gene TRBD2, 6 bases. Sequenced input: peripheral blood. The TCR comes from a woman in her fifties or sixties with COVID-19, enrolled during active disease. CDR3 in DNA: TGTGCCAGCAGTTTTCGGGAGCAAGAGACCCAGTACTTC. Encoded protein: CASSFREQETQYF.